Below, 15 T cell receptor beta chains from the same sample are listed, as sequenced in a study of low-dose radiotherapy and immunotherapy resistance in tumors (dated by TCRdb to between 2020 and 2023). First-strand cDNA was synthesized with Superscript III and a set of TRAV- and TRBV-specific primers, covering both TCRalpha and TCRbeta chains. TCRs were amplified for about 20 PCR cycles with Phusion, using a constant-region primer paired with the adapter attached to the V primers. Through fastp at Q25 and MiXCR, TCRdb rebuilt clones from the public reads, retaining in-frame beta chains. Each CDR3 protein gets just one entry, which takes the most common genes and DNA from the rows behind it. Present in this sample are about 12,000 distinct CDR3 sequences, roughly 72% of which were seen just once. The ten largest clones take up roughly 3.6% of the sample. These receptors all stem from a human donor with advanced metastatic prostate, ovarian, gallbladder or colorectal cancer (not recorded which). This table probably holds off-target reads from a library built for another chain.

In this sample, this clonotype turned up once. CDR3 region: CASSLAGGNYEQYF. The DNA of the CDR3 is TGCGCCAGCAGCTTGGCTGGCGGAAACTACGAGCAGTACTTC. The chain carries TRBV5-1 and TRBJ2-7, with D unresolved. Deletions cut 0 bases from V and 3 bases from J, with 10 bases between. The germline V gene encodes CDR1 SGHRS and CDR2 YFSETQ. This CDR3 is 14 amino acids long.

J is TRBJ1-5 and V is TRBV28, with unresolved D. CDR1 is MDHEN and CDR2 is SYDVKM in the germline V gene. With 2 bases removed from V and 7 bases from J, the gap between germline ends came to 6 bases. The CDR3 covers 12 residues. The CDR3 bases are TGTGCCAGCAGTTTAGGAGGACAGCCCCAGCATTTT. This gives the protein CASSLGGQPQHF.

The chain links TRBV10-3 to TRBJ2-2; D is unclear. This CDR3 is 12 amino acids long. V gave up 6 bases and J gave up 5 bases, with 7 bases separating them. Germline V gene data show CDR1 as ENHRY and CDR2 as SYGVKD. CDR3 region: CAISDSTGELFF. As DNA, the CDR3 is TGTGCCATCAGCGATTCTACCGGGGAGCTGTTTTTT.

This clonotype was observed a few times. This chain connects TRBV28 to TRBJ1-2; 8 bases are a match to TRBD1. In germline, CDR1 is MDHEN, CDR2 SYDVKM. The CDR3 is 15 residues long. V dropped 5 bases and J dropped 4; count of bases not matched to a gene: 9. The CDR3 loop is CASSRGQGAGYGYTF. CDR3 in DNA: TGTGCCAGCAGTCGCGGACAGGGCGCGGGCTATGGCTACACCTTC.

The V call is TRBV12-3 or TRBV12-4, the J call TRBJ2-3; 7 bases map to TRBD1. The V segment lost 4 bases and the J segment 14 bases; nucleotides outside the gene matches: 9. The CDR3 loop spans 12 amino acids. CDR3 protein: CASSSRTGARYF. The DNA of the CDR3 is TGTGCCAGCAGTTCCCGGACAGGAGCTCGGTATTTT.

The genes are TRBV4-3 and TRBJ2-7; no definite D call. The V gene lost 0 bases and the J gene lost 3 bases, with 12 bases spanning the gap. The CDR3 totals 15 residues. The germline gives CDR1 LGHNA, CDR2 YSLEER. The CDR3 sequence is CASSQDMSGGYEQYF. Here the CDR3 DNA reads TGCGCCAGCAGCCAAGACATGAGTGGCGGCTACGAGCAGTACTTC.

The V and J genes are TRBV7-2 and TRBJ1-5; D gene uncertain. The CDR3 extends over 15 amino acids. V was cut by 0 bases and J by 4 bases, with 10 bases left in between. CDR1 and CDR2 (germline): SGHTA, FQGNSA. The CDR3 nucleotides are TGTGCCAGCAGCTTAGCGGCCAGCCAGAATCAGCCCCAGCATTTT. This gives the protein CASSLAASQNQPQHF.

The DNA of the CDR3 is TGTGCCAGCAGCTTAGTACGGGGTAGCTCCTACGAGCAGTACTTC. It translates to CASSLVRGSSYEQYF. The chain couples TRBV7-3 to TRBJ2-7; weak D call: TRBD2 (5 bases). The CDR3 consists of 15 residues. Per the germline V gene, CDR1 is SGHTA and CDR2 is FQGTGA. V was trimmed by 2 bases and J by 0 bases, leaving 11 bases between them.

The genes are TRBV19 and TRBJ2-1; possible D gene TRBD2, 6 bases. CDR3 length equals 16 residues. Between the trimmed V and J ends, which lost 5 bases and 0 bases, there was a span of 14 bases. Looked up from germline, CDR1 is LNHDA and CDR2 is SQIVND (reference sequence). DNA of the CDR3: TGTGCCAGTAGTCGAGCGGGTGGGAGCTCCTACAATGAGCAGTTCTTC. This codes for CASSRAGGSSYNEQFF.

The V and J genes are TRBV11-2 and TRBJ1-2, with D possibly matching TRBD1 (6 bases). Per the germline V gene, CDR1 is SGHAT and CDR2 is FQNNGV. The CDR3 is 17 residues long. Trimming removed 1 base from V and 4 bases from J, with 19 bases in between. CDR3 region: CASSLGGQTTVRYGYTF. CDR3 sequence (DNA): TGTGCCAGCAGCTTAGGGGGACAAACTACTGTGCGCTATGGCTACACCTTC.

The chain has TRBV29-1 and TRBJ2-7, with unresolved D. The CDR3 has 12 residues. Germline values: CDR1 SQVTM, CDR2 ANQGSEA. Trimming removed 5 bases from V and 1 base from J, with 9 bases in between. The CDR3 is CSVSGGSYEQYF. In DNA form, the CDR3 reads TGCAGCGTTTCGGGCGGATCCTACGAGCAGTACTTC.

This chain connects TRBV4-2 to TRBJ2-7; 10 nucleotides agree with TRBD2. V was clipped by 0 bases and J by 5 bases; unmatched bases: 10. The CDR3 is 17 residues long. Germline V gene sequence: CDR1 LGHNA, CDR2 YNFKEQ. The CDR3 bases are TGTGCCAGCAGCCAAGAGTCGCTAGCGGGAGCCAAGAACGAGCAGTACTTC. Amino acids: CASSQESLAGAKNEQYF.

The gene calls are TRBV6-8 and TRBJ2-1; 12 bases fit TRBD2. CDR1 is MNHGY and CDR2 is SAAAGT in the germline V gene. The CDR3 length is 14 residues. V was clipped by 11 bases and J by 9 bases; unmatched bases: 11. As DNA, the CDR3 is TGTGCCGCTATAGCACTAGCGGGAGGAGGTGAGCAGTTCTTC. Translating it yields CAAIALAGGGEQFF.

The chain has TRBV12-3 or TRBV12-4 and TRBJ1-1; 7 bases are shared with TRBD1. The junction had 2 bases not matched to a gene; V was cut back by 3 bases and J by 4 bases. The CDR3 is made up of 13 amino acids. The CDR3 DNA follows: TGTGCCAGCAGTTTCGCAGGGGGCACTGAAGCTTTCTTT. It translates to CASSFAGGTEAFF.

This chain uses TRBV27 with TRBJ2-1, with 7 nucleotides matching TRBD2. Germline V lookup: CDR1 MNHEY, CDR2 SMNVEV (reference sequence). The CDR3 extends over 14 amino acids. V trimming: 3 bases; J trimming: 6 bases; junction bases outside the gene matches: 5. In nucleotides, the CDR3 is TGTGCCAGCAGTTTCGCGGGAGCGGGCAATGAGCAGTTCTTC. Translating it yields CASSFAGAGNEQFF.